Presented here are 8 T cell receptor beta chains from one specimen sequenced in a study of T-cell memory formation after mild COVID-19. TCRdb used MiXCR to reprocess the 5' RACE reads, holding one entry per CDR3 protein. The sample carries 300,000 to 350,000 distinct CDR3 sequences, just under 20% recorded once. Sequences were obtained from PBMCs or a T cell subset sorted from them (not recorded which). Every receptor here comes from a man aged 18 to 29 who had mild COVID-19 (a few samples of this study predate the infection). Cell type and time point are not known.

This clonotype was found a few times. V usage is TRBV29-1 and J usage is TRBJ2-1; D might be TRBD2 (7 bases). V gave up 5 bases and J gave up 10 bases, with 15 bases separating them. The CDR3 is 12 amino acids. The germline gives CDR1 SQVTM, CDR2 ANQGSEA. CDR3: CSVRGAGGEQFF. The CDR3, as DNA: TGCAGCGTTCGGGGGGCGGGCGGAGAGCAGTTCTTC.

The chain recombines TRBV10-3 with TRBJ2-7; the D gene is possibly TRBD2 (6 bases). V lost 7 bases to trimming and J lost 3 bases, with 28 bases between them. Germline CDR1 reads ENHRY; CDR2 reads SYGVKD. This CDR3 is built from 18 residues. For the CDR3, the DNA is TGTGCCATCACCGGGGGTGGTGACGGGGACGGATTCCTCTACGAGCAGTACTTC. It is translated as CAITGGGDGDGFLYEQYF.

This clonotype was observed a few times. This chain uses TRBV12-3 or TRBV12-4 with TRBJ2-1, with 7 bases aligning to TRBD2. There are 17 residues in the CDR3. With V trimmed by 6 bases and J by 4 bases, 15 bases remained unmatched. CDR3 DNA sequence: TGTGCCAGCAGGCCCGGTGGGGGAGGGATGGTATACAATGAGCAGTTCTTC. It encodes CASRPGGGGMVYNEQFF.

The chain uses TRBV7-2 and TRBJ1-2, with 7 bases fitting TRBD1. The ends lost 6 bases at V and 7 bases at J; junction bases unmatched: 14. The germline CDR1 and CDR2 sequences are SGHTA and FQGNSA. The CDR3 runs 15 residues. Written as DNA, the CDR3 is TGTGCCAGCAGACCCGCAGGGGGAGGGGTTGGTGGCTACACCTTC. Translation: CASRPAGGGVGGYTF.

V gene TRBV12-3 or TRBV12-4 combines with J gene TRBJ1-4; TRBD1 matches at 8 bases. V gave up 7 bases and J gave up 6 bases; unmatched junction bases: 4. There are 13 residues in the CDR3. The CDR3 loop reads CASTADRDEKLFF. The CDR3, as DNA: TGTGCCAGCACCGCGGACAGGGATGAAAAACTGTTTTTT.

There are a few counts of this clonotype. The V gene is TRBV29-1, the J gene TRBJ1-1; the match to TRBD1 covers 8 bases. The V and J ends lost 4 bases and 6 bases, in that order; junction bases with no gene match: 10. Germline CDR1 SQVTM, CDR2 ANQGSEA. The length of the CDR3 is 14 residues. This CDR3 reads CSVVIRDRQSEAFF. The CDR3 DNA reads TGCAGCGTTGTGATCAGGGACAGGCAATCTGAAGCTTTCTTT.

This clonotype was found a few times. The V and J genes are TRBV28 and TRBJ2-5, with 10 positions matching TRBD1. After removal of 8 bases from V and 3 bases from J, the junction contained 12 bases not matched to a gene. CDR1 and CDR2 (germline): MDHEN, SYDVKM. This CDR3 spans 16 amino acids. CDR3 in DNA: TGTGCCAGCGGATCACACACGGGGACAGGGGAAGAGACCCAGTACTTC. This translates into CASGSHTGTGEETQYF.

This clonotype has only a few counts. CDR3 nucleotides: TGCAGCGTTGTAGCCAATGAGCAGTTCTTC. Its protein product is CSVVANEQFF. The chain has TRBV29-1 and TRBJ2-1; D ambiguous. This CDR3 is 10 amino acids long. V gave up 4 bases and J gave up 6 bases, with 4 bases separating them. Germline V lookup: CDR1 SQVTM, CDR2 ANQGSEA.